These 15 T cell receptor beta chains were sequenced from one sample in a study of T cell changes during pregnancy in multiple sclerosis. This table comes from immunoSEQ multiplex PCR, and its TCRdb copy is limited to in-frame clones, with some not included. Here the sample spans roughly 34,000 clones, around 90% being singletons. The sequenced sample was CD8+ T cells from peripheral blood mononuclear cells, obtained in the third trimester of pregnancy. These receptors came from a female donor with multiple sclerosis, enrolled in a pregnancy study.

This clone was detected only once. The chain combines TRBV11-2 with TRBJ2-5; 10 nucleotides match TRBD1. Germline V gives CDR1 SGHAT, CDR2 FQNNGV. This CDR3 region has 15 residues. The V gene end was trimmed by 7 bases and the J gene end by 2 bases; junction bases not matched to a gene: 7. The CDR3 DNA reads TGTGCCAGCACCGGCCGGGGACAGGGGCAAGAGACCCAGTACTTC. Protein sequence: CASTGRGQGQETQYF.

The table lists this clone with a count of one. This sequence joins TRBV5-4 and TRBJ2-1; TRBD2 matches at 12 bases. The CDR3 is made up of 18 amino acids. The J segment lost 5 bases and the V segment lost 4 bases, leaving 13 bases of the junction unmatched. In germline, CDR1 is SGHNT, CDR2 YYREEE (reference sequence). CDR3 bases: TGTGCCAGCAGCCCCGCCCCTGTCGCTAGCGGGGGGGACAATGAGCAGTTCTTC. The encoded protein is CASSPAPVASGGDNEQFF.

This clone has only one observation. The chain recombines TRBV4-1 with TRBJ1-1, with D tentatively TRBD1 (5 bases). CDR1 MGHRA and CDR2 YSYEKL come from the germline V gene. This CDR3 is 15 amino acids long. V shed 1 base and J shed 4 bases, with 13 bases lying between them. CDR3 region: CASSQGAEGSTEAFF. Here the CDR3 DNA reads TGCGCCAGCAGCCAAGGGGCGGAGGGGAGCACTGAAGCTTTCTTT.

This rearrangement joins TRBV14 to TRBJ1-2; D gene uncertain. CDR1 is SGHDN, CDR2 FVKESK, per germline. V was trimmed by 4 bases and J by 3 bases, leaving 12 bases between them. The CDR3 covers 14 residues. The CDR3 region is CASSPRGRDYGYTF. In DNA, the CDR3 is TGTGCCAGCAGCCCGCGAGGGCGGGACTATGGCTACACCTTC.

A remark on this clone: The same CDR3 is also encoded by other DNA sequences in this sample. The chain employs TRBV9 and TRBJ2-7; D gene uncertain. In germline, CDR1 is SGDLS, CDR2 YYNGEE. V was shortened by 0 bases and J by 1 base, with 8 bases between the two germline ends. The CDR3 sequence is 14 residues long. CDR3 sequence: CASSVGQASYEQYF. In DNA form, the CDR3 reads TGTGCCAGCAGCGTAGGGCAGGCGTCCTACGAGCAGTACTTC.

The gene calls are TRBV9 and TRBJ2-7; TRBD1 might be the D (6 bases). Germline-derived CDR1 and CDR2 are SGDLS and YYNGEE. The CDR3 is 14 residues long. Deletions cut 3 bases from V and 3 bases from J, with 13 bases between. The CDR3 protein is CASSAEQGDYEQYF. Here the CDR3 DNA reads TGTGCCAGCAGCGCGGAACAGGGAGACTACGAGCAGTACTTC.

This chain uses TRBV5-6 with TRBJ2-3, with unresolved D. This CDR3 is 13 amino acids long. Trimming pared 3 bases from V and 8 bases from J, leaving 13 bases between. The germline CDR1 and CDR2 sequences are SGHDT and YYEEEE. The DNA for the CDR3 is TGTGCCAGCAGCTCCGGAGTGCTCGTTACGCAGTATTTT. Its translation: CASSSGVLVTQYF.

This clone has only a few counts. This chain connects TRBV4-3 to TRBJ1-1; 8 bases fit TRBD1. V lost 3 bases and J lost 3; bases outside the gene matches: 0. The CDR3 extends over 13 amino acids. CDR1 is LGHNA, CDR2 YSLEER, per germline. The CDR3: CASSQDRDTEAFF. The CDR3 DNA sequence: TGCGCCAGCAGCCAGGACAGGGACACTGAAGCTTTCTTT.

For the CDR3, the DNA is TGTGCCAGCAGCGTGGGACACAAAAACATTCAGTACTTC. The encoded protein is CASSVGHKNIQYF. J is TRBJ2-4 and V is TRBV9; TRBD1 might be the D (6 bases). Trimming left V 2 bases short and J 3 bases short, with 6 bases between. The V gene's germline CDR1 is SGDLS and CDR2 YYNGEE. The CDR3 covers 13 residues.

The chain uses TRBV12-5 and TRBJ2-3, with a weak D call TRBD1 (6 bases). Germline V lookup: CDR1 LGHNT, CDR2 FRNRAP. The length of the CDR3 is 14 residues. Trimming took 6 bases from V and 2 from J, leaving 12 bases between them. DNA of the CDR3: TGTGCTAGTGGACTCGGACAGTCCACAGATACGCAGTATTTT. Its translation: CASGLGQSTDTQYF.

This clone was found a few times. This chain connects TRBV4-1 to TRBJ1-1; D is undetermined. The CDR3 spans 13 residues. Germline-derived CDR1 and CDR2 are MGHRA and YSYEKL. Trimming pared 0 bases from V and 5 bases from J, leaving 7 bases between. The CDR3 coding sequence is TGCGCCAGCAGCCAAGACCCCCGTACTGAAGCTTTCTTT. It encodes CASSQDPRTEAFF.

J is TRBJ1-2 and V is TRBV19; maybe TRBD1 (6 bases). Germline V lookup: CDR1 LNHDA, CDR2 SQIVND (reference sequence). The CDR3 totals 14 residues. Trimming stripped 5 bases from V and 4 bases from J, with 14 bases between. The CDR3 reads CASSLGAQIYGYTF. The CDR3 DNA is TGTGCCAGTAGTTTGGGGGCGCAGATCTATGGCTACACCTTC.

The J gene is TRBJ2-2, the V gene TRBV5-5; TRBD1 might be the D (6 bases). Germline CDR1 and CDR2: SGHKS and YYEKEE (reference sequence). This CDR3 is built from 17 residues. V dropped 1 base and J dropped 4 bases, with 17 bases sitting between them. The CDR3 coding sequence is TGTGCCAGCAGCTTGCCGCCGGGACACCGGGGCACCGGGGAGCTGTTTTTT. Translation: CASSLPPGHRGTGELFF.

The chain is built from TRBV21-1 and TRBJ1-2. TRBV21-1 is marked as a pseudogene. The CDR3 has 13 amino acids. DNA of the CDR3: TGTGCCAGCCCTAAGAGGGTAGGGTACGGCTACACCTTC. It encodes CASPKRVGYGYTF.

The chain carries TRBV12-5 and TRBJ2-2, with 7 bases aligning to TRBD1. The CDR3 is 16 amino acids. The J segment lost 4 bases and the V segment lost 4 bases, leaving 9 bases of the junction unmatched. The germline V gene has CDR1 LGHNT and CDR2 FRNRAP. This chain's CDR3 is CASGSTGQVLTGELFF. CDR3 in DNA: TGTGCTAGTGGTTCGACCGGACAGGTCCTCACCGGGGAGCTGTTTTTT. The variable domain in full, completed from reference TRBV12-5 and TRBJ2-2, reads DARVTQTPRHKVTEMGQEVTMRCQPILGHNTVFWYRQTMMQGLELLAYFRNRAPLDDSGMPKDRFSAEMPDATLATLKIQPSEPRDSAVYFCASGSTGQVLTGELFFGEGSRLTVL.